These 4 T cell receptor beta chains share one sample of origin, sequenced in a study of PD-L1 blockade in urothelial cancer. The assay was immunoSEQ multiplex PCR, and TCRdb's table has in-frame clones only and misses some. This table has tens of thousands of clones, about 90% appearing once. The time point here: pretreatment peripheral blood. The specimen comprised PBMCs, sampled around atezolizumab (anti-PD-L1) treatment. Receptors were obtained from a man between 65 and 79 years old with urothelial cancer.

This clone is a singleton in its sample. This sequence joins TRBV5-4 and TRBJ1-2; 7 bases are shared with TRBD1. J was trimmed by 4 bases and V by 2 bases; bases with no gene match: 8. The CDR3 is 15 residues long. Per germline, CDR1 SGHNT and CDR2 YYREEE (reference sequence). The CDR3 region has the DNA TGTGCCAGCAGCTTTGACCTGACAGGGAGCTATGGCTACACCTTC. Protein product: CASSFDLTGSYGYTF.

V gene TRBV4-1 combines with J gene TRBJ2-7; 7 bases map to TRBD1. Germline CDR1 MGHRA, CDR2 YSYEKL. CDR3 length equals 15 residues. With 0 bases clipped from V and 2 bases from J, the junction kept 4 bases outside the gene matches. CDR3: CASSQEGTVTYEQYF. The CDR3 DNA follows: TGCGCCAGCAGCCAAGAGGGGACAGTAACCTACGAGCAGTACTTC.

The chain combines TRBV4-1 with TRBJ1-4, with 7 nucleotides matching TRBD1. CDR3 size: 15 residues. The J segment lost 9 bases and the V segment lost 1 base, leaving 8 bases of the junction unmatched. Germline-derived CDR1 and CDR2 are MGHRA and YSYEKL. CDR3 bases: TGCGCCAGCAGCCAAGGGGACAGCCGAGCGAAAAAACTGTTTTTT. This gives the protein CASSQGDSRAKKLFF.

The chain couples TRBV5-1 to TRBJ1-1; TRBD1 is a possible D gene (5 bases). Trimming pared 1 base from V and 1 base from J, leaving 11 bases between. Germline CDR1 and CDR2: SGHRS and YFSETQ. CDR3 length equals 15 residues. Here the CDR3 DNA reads TGCGCCAGCAGCTTGATCGACAGACCGAACACTGAAGCTTTCTTT. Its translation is CASSLIDRPNTEAFF.